The present T cell receptor beta chain was sequenced within a study of blood T cell repertoires in COVID-19. Overall study: Sample material is recorded as cDNA or gDNA derived from T cells, B-cell-depleted T cells, or PBMCs.

CDR1 and CDR2 (germline): SGHDN, FVKESK. CDR3 length: 13 residues. After removal of 8 bases from V and 4 bases from J, the junction contained 8 bases not matched to a gene. Original data processing: It was from reference gene primer amplification that nucleated cell counts were estimated. Clones were sequenced by immunoSEQ multiplex PCR, and TCRdb holds only the in-frame ones, with some missing. V and J calls and clone size are as listed in that table; D and trimming were resolved from the DNA. The data show about 370,000 clones, with around 90% seen just once and 5% to 8.5% held by the top ten. V and J are TRBV14 and TRBJ2-7, with 7 bases identical to TRBD2. Sequenced material: peripheral blood. This TCR was recovered from a man aged 18-30 years with active or convalescent COVID-19. Written as DNA, the CDR3 is TGTGCCAGCTCGCCGGCTAGCGGTTACGAGCAGTACTTC. This codes for CASSPASGYEQYF.